The present T cell receptor beta chain was sequenced within a study of cytomegalovirus exposure and HLA in healthy donors. Study results and caveats: Upon later analysis, TCR association rates were observed to vary by HLA locus, being highest for DRB1 and lowest for HLA-C. What was likely a sequencing artifact was a cluster of highly shared sequence variants. Researchers reported in a later analysis that a missense DCLRE1C variant was tied to TCR beta V- and J-gene trimming. Roughly uniform sequencing depth across donors was assumed, possibly incorrectly.

Germline CDR1 and CDR2: SGHVS and FNYEAQ. V lost 1 base, J lost 7 bases, and 7 bases lay in between. The CDR3 length is 12 residues. PCR employed 60 Vbeta and 13 Jbeta primers. Some clones are missing from TCRdb's copy, which holds only in-frame ones; the method was immunoSEQ multiplex PCR. Recorded for this sample: around 190,000 clones. Worth noting for this clone: Antigen: not known.

J is TRBJ1-1 and V is TRBV7-6; D is possibly TRBD1 (5 bases). This clonotype originated in a woman under 40 in good health and CMV-seropositive. Sequencing was carried out using PBMCs. CDR3 nucleotides: TGTGCCAGCAGCTTAGGACAGAATGAAGCTTTCTTT. Protein product: CASSLGQNEAFF.